This is a list of T cell receptor beta chains from one sample in a study of T cell responses to AZD1222 COVID-19 vaccine. Produced via immunoSEQ multiplex PCR; TCRdb's table is partial and in-frame only. The sample carries around 92,000 clones, about nine tenths recorded once. This material consisted of peripheral blood, taken on day 0 of AZD1222 vaccination. These receptors all stem from an adult in good health. Each CDR3 is given with its conserved first and last residue. D genes are given only for firm matches. Expanded clones are given a class, and other clones once, few, many or no size at all.

clone_size,v_call,j_call,d_call,cdr3_nt,cdr3_aa
NA,TRBV19,TRBJ1-2,NA,TGTGCCAGTAGTATTGTTGACGGGGGACCCTATGGCTACACCTTC,CASSIVDGGPYGYTF
NA,TRBV4-1,TRBJ2-7,NA,TGCGCCAGCAGCCAACCCGGGACAAAGCTCGGCTTC,CASSQPGTKLGF
medium-sized,TRBV9,TRBJ2-3,NA,TGTGCCAGCAGCGTCGACGATTCAGATACGCAGTATTTT,CASSVDDSDTQYF
NA,TRBV7-8,TRBJ1-5,NA,TGTGCCAGCAGCCCCCCGGGGGGAGATCAGCCCCAGCATTTT,CASSPPGGDQPQHF
NA,TRBV3-1/TRBV3-2,TRBJ2-1,NA,TGTGCCAGCAGCCCGTCTAGTTATATCTCCTACAATGAGCAGTTCTTC,CASSPSSYISYNEQFF
NA,TRBV5-8,TRBJ2-5,TRBD2,TGTGCCAGCAGCGCAGGGACTAGCGGTTCGTACCAAGAGACCCAGTACTTC,CASSAGTSGSYQETQYF
NA,TRBV19,TRBJ2-1,TRBD2,TGTGCCAGTAGTCCCCTTCCTAGCGGGAGCTACAATGAGCAGTTCTTC,CASSPLPSGSYNEQFF
NA,TRBV7-2,TRBJ1-5,NA,TGTGCCAGCAGCTTAGGCAGCCTTAGCAATCAGCCCCAGCATTTT,CASSLGSLSNQPQHF
NA,TRBV4-1,TRBJ1-1,NA,TGCGCCAGCACCCTGGGGGAGGGGGTAACTGAAGCTTTCTTT,CASTLGEGVTEAFF
NA,TRBV11-1,TRBJ2-5,NA,TGTGCCAGCAGCTTAGCCGAGACCCAGTACTTC,CASSLAETQYF
once,TRBV9,TRBJ2-1,NA,TGTGCCAGCAGCATCCGGGGCCGGGGGAATGAGCAGTTCTTC,CASSIRGRGNEQFF
NA,TRBV10-3,TRBJ2-7,NA,TGTGCCATCAGTGTAGTCGAATCCTACGAGCAGTACTTC,CAISVVESYEQYF
NA,TRBV12-3/TRBV12-4,TRBJ1-2,NA,TGTGCCAGCAGCCGGACAGTTAACTATGGCTACACCTTC,CASSRTVNYGYTF
NA,TRBV3-1/TRBV3-2,TRBJ2-2,NA,TGTGCCAGCACCAAGGGCCATACGACGAACACCGGGGAGCTGTTTTTT,CASTKGHTTNTGELFF
NA,TRBV4-1,TRBJ1-4,NA,TGCGCCAGCAGCCAAGTTGGAGCAACTAATGAAAAACTGTTTTTT,CASSQVGATNEKLFF
NA,TRBV7-3,TRBJ2-6,NA,TGTGCCAGCAGCCTGAGCCACTCTGGGGCCAACGTCCTGACTTTC,CASSLSHSGANVLTF
NA,TRBV30,TRBJ1-1,NA,TGTGCCTGGAGCCTTAACAGGTCGCGCGGCTTT,CAWSLNRSRGF
NA,TRBV5-6,TRBJ2-7,NA,TGTGCCAGCAGCTTAGTGGGCGACGAGCAGTACTTC,CASSLVGDEQYF
NA,TRBV7-2,TRBJ2-1,TRBD2,TGTGCCAGCACCCTAAGGACTAGCGGGGAAGGCAATGAGCAGTTCTTC,CASTLRTSGEGNEQFF
NA,TRBV19,TRBJ1-2,NA,TGTGCCAGTGGGGGCTACAGGGATAACTATGGCTACACCTTC,CASGGYRDNYGYTF
once,TRBV21-1,TRBJ1-5,NA,TGTGCCAGCAGCAAACCCCCTCAGCCCCAGCATTTT,CASSKPPQPQHF
NA,TRBV6-5,TRBJ1-1,NA,TGTGCCAGCAGTAGGCAGGGTGTCCTGGGAGCTTTCTTT,CASSRQGVLGAFF
NA,TRBV19,TRBJ1-1,TRBD1,TGTGCCAGTAGTATGCTTCATCAGGGGGGCGTCTTT,CASSMLHQGGVF
NA,TRBV7-9,TRBJ1-1,NA,TGTGCTTGGGACACTGAAGCTTTCTTT,CAWDTEAFF
NA,TRBV5-4,TRBJ2-1,TRBD2,TGTGCCAGCATCCTGCGGGGGACTGACGGAGAGCAGTTCTTC,CASILRGTDGEQFF
NA,TRBV6-5,TRBJ1-4,NA,TGTGCCAGCAGTATAATGGCGGCAACTAATGAAAAACTGTTTTTT,CASSIMAATNEKLFF
once,TRBV19,TRBJ2-1,TRBD2,TGTGCCAGTAGTACGGGACTAGCGGGCTACAATGAGCAGTTCTTC,CASSTGLAGYNEQFF
once,TRBV7-2,TRBJ2-5,TRBD1,TGTGCCAGCAGCTTACGACAGGGGGCGCGAGGGGAGACCCAGTACTTC,CASSLRQGARGETQYF
medium-sized,TRBV4-2,TRBJ1-6,NA,TGTGCCAGCAGCCACGTCCCTTGGGGAATTCACAATTCACCCCTCCACTTT,CASSHVPWGIHNSPLHF
NA,TRBV10-3,TRBJ2-5,NA,TGTGCCATCAGTGAGTCGAAAGAGACCCAGTACTTC,CAISESKETQYF
NA,TRBV11-2,TRBJ2-1,NA,TGTGCCAGCAGCGGCGGGATTTGGGATTACAATGAGCAGTTCTTC,CASSGGIWDYNEQFF
NA,TRBV14,TRBJ2-2,NA,TGTGCCAGCAGCCAAGACCAACGTCGGAGAACCGGGGAGCTGTTTTTT,CASSQDQRRRTGELFF
NA,TRBV27,TRBJ1-2,NA,TGTGCCAGCAGTTTTGGGCAGGGTTATGGCTACACCTTC,CASSFGQGYGYTF
NA,TRBV5-4,TRBJ2-7,TRBD1,TGTGCCAGCAGCTCCGGGACAGGGAAAATCTACGAGCAGTACTTC,CASSSGTGKIYEQYF
NA,TRBV5-1,TRBJ2-1,NA,TGCGCCAGCAGCTTGGTGGGGGGTAACCAATACAATGAGCAGTTCTTC,CASSLVGGNQYNEQFF
NA,TRBV5-1,TRBJ1-1,NA,TGCGCCAGCAGCAGGTCCGGGCCACGGGGCACTGAAGCTTTCTTT,CASSRSGPRGTEAFF
NA,TRBV6-5,TRBJ2-5,TRBD2,TGTGCCAGCAGAAGGACTAGCGGGTTCGAGACCCAGTACTTC,CASRRTSGFETQYF
NA,TRBV18,TRBJ1-5,NA,TGTGCCAGCTCACCAGAGGCGGGCAATCAGCCCCAGCATTTT,CASSPEAGNQPQHF
few,TRBV4-3,TRBJ2-2,NA,TGCGCCAGCAGCCAAGTCCAGGAGGGGGGCGCCGGGGAGCTGTTTTTT,CASSQVQEGGAGELFF
NA,TRBV7-2,TRBJ2-7,NA,TGTGCCAGCAGCTTCGCCGGTGATGTGGAGCAGTACTTC,CASSFAGDVEQYF
NA,TRBV18,TRBJ1-2,NA,TGTGCCAGCTCACCACTCAGGGGAGCGGATGGCTACACCTTC,CASSPLRGADGYTF
NA,TRBV5-1,TRBJ2-7,NA,TGCGCCAGCAGCTTTGGGGGAATAGAGTACGAGCAGTACTTC,CASSFGGIEYEQYF
NA,TRBV6-4,TRBJ2-2,NA,TGTGCCAGCAGTGAGGGCCCCGGAGGGAACACCGGGGAGCTGTTTTTT,CASSEGPGGNTGELFF
NA,TRBV5-1,TRBJ2-7,NA,TGCGCCAGCAGCTTGGTCGGGTTTGGTAACGAGCAGTACTTC,CASSLVGFGNEQYF
once,TRBV9,TRBJ1-2,TRBD1,TGTGCCAGCAGCAAAAGGGGGCGTGAATATGGCTACACCTTC,CASSKRGREYGYTF
NA,TRBV6-5,TRBJ1-6,NA,TGTGCCAGCACCGGGACGGTTTATTCACCCCTCCACTTT,CASTGTVYSPLHF